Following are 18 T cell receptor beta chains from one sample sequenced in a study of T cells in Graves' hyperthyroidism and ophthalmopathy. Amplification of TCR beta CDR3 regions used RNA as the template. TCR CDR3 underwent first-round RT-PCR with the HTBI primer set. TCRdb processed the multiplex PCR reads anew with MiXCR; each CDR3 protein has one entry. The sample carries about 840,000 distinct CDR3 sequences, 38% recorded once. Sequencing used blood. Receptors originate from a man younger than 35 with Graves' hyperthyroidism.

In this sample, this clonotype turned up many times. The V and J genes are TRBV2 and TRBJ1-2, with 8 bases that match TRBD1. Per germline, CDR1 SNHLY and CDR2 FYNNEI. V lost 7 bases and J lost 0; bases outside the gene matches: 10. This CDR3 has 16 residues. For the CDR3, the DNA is TGTGCCAGCACCTACGGGACAGGCTTAGCTAACTATGGCTACACCTTC. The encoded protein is CASTYGTGLANYGYTF.

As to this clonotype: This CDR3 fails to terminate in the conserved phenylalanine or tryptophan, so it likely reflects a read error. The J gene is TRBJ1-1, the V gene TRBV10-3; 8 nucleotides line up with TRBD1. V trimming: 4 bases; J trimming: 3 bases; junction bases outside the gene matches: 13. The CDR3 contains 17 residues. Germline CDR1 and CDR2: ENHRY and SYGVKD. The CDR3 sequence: CAISGRRDRPADTEAFL. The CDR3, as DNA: TGTGCCATCAGTGGCCGACGGGACAGGCCGGCCGACACTGAAGCTTTCCTT.

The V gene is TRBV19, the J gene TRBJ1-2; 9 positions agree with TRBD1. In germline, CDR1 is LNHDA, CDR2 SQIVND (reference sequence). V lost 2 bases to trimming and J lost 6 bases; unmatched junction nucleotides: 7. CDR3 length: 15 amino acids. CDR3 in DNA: TGTGCCAGTAGTATAAGCGGACAGGGGACAGATGGCTACACCTTC. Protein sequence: CASSISGQGTDGYTF. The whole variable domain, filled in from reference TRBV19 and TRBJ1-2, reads DGGITQSPKYLFRKEGQNVTLSCEQNLNHDAMYWYRQDPGQGLRLIYYSQIVNDFQKGDIAEGYSVSREKKESFPLTVTSAQKNPTAFYLCASSISGQGTDGYTFGSGTRLTVV.

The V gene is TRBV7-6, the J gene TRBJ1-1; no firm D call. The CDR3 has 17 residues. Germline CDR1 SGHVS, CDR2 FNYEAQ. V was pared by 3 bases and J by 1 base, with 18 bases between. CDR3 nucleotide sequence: TGTGCCAGCAGCTTCCGCCCCCTCGGACCGACGAACACTGAAGCTTTCTTT. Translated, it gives CASSFRPLGPTNTEAFF.

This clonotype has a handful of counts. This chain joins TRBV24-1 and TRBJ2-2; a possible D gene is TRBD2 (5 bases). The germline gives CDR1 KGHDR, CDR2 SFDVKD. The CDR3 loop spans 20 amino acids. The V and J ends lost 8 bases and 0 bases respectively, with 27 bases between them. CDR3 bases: TGTGCCACCACCGCAGGCGCCGGGGATTGGAGCCTCGCGAACACCGGGGAGCTGTTTTTT. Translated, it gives CATTAGAGDWSLANTGELFF.

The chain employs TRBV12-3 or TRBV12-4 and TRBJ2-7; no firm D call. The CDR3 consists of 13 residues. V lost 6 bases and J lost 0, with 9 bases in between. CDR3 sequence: CASRGLDSYEQYF. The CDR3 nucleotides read TGTGCCAGCAGGGGGTTAGACTCCTACGAGCAGTACTTC.

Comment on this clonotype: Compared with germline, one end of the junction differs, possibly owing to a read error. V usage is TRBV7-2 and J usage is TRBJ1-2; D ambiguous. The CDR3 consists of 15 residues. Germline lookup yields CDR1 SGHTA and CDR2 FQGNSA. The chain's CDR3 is CASSVLERRLESYAF. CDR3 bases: TGTGCCAGCAGCGTCCTGGAAAGACGGTTAGAAAGCTACGCCTTC.

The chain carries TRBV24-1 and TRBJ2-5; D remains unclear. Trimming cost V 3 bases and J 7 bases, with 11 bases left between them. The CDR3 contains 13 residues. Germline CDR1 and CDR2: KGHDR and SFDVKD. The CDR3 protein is CATSDTSLGTQYF. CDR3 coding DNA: TGTGCCACCAGTGATACCTCTCTAGGGACCCAGTACTTC.

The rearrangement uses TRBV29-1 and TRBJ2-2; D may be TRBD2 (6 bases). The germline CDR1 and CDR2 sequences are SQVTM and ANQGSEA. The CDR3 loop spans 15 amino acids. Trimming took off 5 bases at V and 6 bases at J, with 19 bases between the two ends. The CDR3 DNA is TGCAGCGTTCCTGAGGGCGGGGATGACGCCGGGGAGCTGTTTTTT. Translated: CSVPEGGDDAGELFF.

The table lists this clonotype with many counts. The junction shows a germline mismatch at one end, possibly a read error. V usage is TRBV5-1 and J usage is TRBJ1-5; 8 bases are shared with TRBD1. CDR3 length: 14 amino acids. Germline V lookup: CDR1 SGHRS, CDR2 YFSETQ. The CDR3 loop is CASSFGQGDQPQHF. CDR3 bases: TGTGCCAGCAGCTTTGGACAGGGAGATCAGCCCCAGCATTTT.

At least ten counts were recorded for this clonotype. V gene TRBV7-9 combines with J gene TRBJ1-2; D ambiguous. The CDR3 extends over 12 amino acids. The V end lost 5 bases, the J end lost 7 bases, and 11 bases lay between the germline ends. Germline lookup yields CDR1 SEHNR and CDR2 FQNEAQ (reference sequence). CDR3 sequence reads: CASSPAFPGYTF. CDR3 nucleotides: TGTGCCAGCAGCCCCGCTTTTCCTGGCTACACCTTC. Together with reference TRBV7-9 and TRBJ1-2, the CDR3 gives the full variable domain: DTGVSQNPRHKITKRGQNVTFRCDPISEHNRLYWYRQTLGQGPEFLTYFQNEAQLEKSRLLSDRFSAERPKGSFSTLEIQRTEQGDSAMYLCASSPAFPGYTFGSGTRLTVV.

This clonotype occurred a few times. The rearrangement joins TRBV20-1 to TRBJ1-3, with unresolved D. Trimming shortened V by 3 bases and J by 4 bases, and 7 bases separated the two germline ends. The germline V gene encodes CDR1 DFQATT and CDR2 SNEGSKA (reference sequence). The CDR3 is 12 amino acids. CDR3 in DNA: TGCAGTGCTAGCGGGCGGGGAAACACCATATATTTT. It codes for CSASGRGNTIYF.

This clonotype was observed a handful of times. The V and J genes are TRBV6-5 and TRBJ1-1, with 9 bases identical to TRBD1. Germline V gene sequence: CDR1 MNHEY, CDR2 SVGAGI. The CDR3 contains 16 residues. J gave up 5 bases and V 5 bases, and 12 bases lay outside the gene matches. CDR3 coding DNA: TGTGCCAGCAGTGCGGGACAGGGAGTGGGTCGGACTGAAGCTTTCTTT. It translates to CASSAGQGVGRTEAFF.

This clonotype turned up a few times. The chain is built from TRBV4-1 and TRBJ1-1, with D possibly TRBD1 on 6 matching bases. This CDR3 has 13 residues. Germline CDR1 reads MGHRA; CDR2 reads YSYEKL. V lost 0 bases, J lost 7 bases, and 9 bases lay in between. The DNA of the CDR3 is TGCGCCAGCAGCCAAGACGGACAGAGTGAAGCTTTCTTT. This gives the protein CASSQDGQSEAFF.

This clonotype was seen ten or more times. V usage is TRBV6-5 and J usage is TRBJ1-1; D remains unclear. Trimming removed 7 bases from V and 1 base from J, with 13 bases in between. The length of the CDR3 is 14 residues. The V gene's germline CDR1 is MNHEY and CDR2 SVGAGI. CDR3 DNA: TGTGCCAGCACCCCGGGCAAGCCGAACACTGAAGCTTTCTTT. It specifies CASTPGKPNTEAFF.

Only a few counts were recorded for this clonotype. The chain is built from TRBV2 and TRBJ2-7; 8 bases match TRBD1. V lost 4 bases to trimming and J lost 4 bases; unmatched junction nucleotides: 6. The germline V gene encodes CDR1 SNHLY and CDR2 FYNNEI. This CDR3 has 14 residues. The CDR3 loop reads CASSGGQEGYEQYF. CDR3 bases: TGTGCCAGCAGTGGGGGACAGGAAGGATACGAGCAGTACTTC.

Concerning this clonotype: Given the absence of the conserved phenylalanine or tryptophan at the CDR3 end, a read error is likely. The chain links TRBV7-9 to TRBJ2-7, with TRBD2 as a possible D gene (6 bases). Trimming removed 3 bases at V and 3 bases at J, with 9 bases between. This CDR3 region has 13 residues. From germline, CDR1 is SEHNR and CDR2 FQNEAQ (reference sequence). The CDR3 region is CASSLAGSYEQYL. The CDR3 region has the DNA TGTGCCAGCAGCTTGGCGGGGAGCTACGAGCAGTACCTC.

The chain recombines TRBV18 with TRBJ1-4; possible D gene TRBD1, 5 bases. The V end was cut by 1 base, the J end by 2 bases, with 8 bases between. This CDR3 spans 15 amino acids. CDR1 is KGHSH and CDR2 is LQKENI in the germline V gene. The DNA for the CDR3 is TGTGCCAGCTCACCACAGGGGCCGACTAATGAAAAACTGTTTTTT. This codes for CASSPQGPTNEKLFF. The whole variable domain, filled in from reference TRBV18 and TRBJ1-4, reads NAGVMQNPRHLVRRRGQEARLRCSPMKGHSHVYWYRQLPEEGLKFMVYLQKENIIDESGMPKERFSAEFPKEGPSILRIQQVVRGDSAAYFCASSPQGPTNEKLFFGSGTQLSVL.